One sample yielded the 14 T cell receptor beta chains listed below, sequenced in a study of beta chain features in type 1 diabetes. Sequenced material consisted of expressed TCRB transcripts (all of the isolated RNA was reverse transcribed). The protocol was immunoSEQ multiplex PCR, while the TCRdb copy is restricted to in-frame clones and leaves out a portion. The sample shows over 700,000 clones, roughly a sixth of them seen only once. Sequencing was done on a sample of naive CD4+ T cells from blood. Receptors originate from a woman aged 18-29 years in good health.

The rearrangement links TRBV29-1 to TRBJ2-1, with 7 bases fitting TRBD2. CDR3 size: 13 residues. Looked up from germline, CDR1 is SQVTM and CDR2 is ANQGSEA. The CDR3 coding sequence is TGCAGTGCCCCTCTAGCGGCTTACAATGAGCAGTTCTTC. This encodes CSAPLAAYNEQFF.

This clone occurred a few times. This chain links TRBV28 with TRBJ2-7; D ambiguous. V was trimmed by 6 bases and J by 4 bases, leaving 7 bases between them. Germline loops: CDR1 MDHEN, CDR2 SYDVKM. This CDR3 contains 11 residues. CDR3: CASRHLYEQYF. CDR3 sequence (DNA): TGTGCCAGCAGGCACTTATACGAGCAGTACTTC.

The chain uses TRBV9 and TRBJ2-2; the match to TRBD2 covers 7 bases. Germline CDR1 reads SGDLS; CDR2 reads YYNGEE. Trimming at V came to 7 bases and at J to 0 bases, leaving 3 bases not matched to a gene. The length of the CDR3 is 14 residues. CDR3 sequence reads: CASGSGTNTGELFF. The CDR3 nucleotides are TGTGCCAGCGGGAGCGGGACGAACACCGGGGAGCTGTTTTTT.

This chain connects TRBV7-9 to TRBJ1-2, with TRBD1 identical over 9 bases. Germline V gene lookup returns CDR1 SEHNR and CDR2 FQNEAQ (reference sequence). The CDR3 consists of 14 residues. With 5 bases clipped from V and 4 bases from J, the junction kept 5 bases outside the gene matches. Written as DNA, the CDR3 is TGTGCCAGCAGCGGGGACAGGGCCGGCTATGGCTACACCTTC. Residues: CASSGDRAGYGYTF.

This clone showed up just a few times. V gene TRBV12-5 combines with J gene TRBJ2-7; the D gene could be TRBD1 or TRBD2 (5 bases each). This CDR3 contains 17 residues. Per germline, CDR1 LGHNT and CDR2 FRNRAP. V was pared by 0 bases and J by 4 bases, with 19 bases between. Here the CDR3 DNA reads TGTGCTAGTGGTTTGGTACCGTTGGGGGAGACTTTTTACGAGCAGTACTTC. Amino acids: CASGLVPLGETFYEQYF. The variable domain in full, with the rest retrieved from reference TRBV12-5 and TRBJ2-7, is DARVTQTPRHKVTEMGQEVTMRCQPILGHNTVFWYRQTMMQGLELLAYFRNRAPLDDSGMPKDRFSAEMPDATLATLKIQPSEPRDSAVYFCASGLVPLGETFYEQYFGPGTRLTVT.

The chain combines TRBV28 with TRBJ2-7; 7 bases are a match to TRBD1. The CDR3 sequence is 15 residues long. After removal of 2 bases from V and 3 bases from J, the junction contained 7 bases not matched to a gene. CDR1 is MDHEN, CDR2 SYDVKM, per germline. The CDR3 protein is CASSLPGQTFYEQYF. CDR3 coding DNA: TGTGCCAGCAGTTTACCGGGACAGACCTTCTACGAGCAGTACTTC. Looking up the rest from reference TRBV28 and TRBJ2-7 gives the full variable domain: DVKVTQSSRYLVKRTGEKVFLECVQDMDHENMFWYRQDPGLGLRLIYFSYDVKMKEKGDIPEGYSVSREKKERFSLILESASTNQTSMYLCASSLPGQTFYEQYFGPGTRLTVT.

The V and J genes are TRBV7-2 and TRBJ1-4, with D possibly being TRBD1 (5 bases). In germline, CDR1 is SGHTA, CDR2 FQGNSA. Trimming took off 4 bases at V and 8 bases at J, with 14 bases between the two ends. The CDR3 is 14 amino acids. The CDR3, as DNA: TGTGCCAGCAGCTCGCAGGGTCTTGGGGAAAAACTGTTTTTT. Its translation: CASSSQGLGEKLFF.

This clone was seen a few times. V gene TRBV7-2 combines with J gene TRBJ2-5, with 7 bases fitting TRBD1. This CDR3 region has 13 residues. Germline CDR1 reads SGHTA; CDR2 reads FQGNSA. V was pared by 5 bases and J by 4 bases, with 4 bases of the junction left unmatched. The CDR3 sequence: CASSGRQGETQYF. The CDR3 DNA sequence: TGTGCCAGCAGCGGCCGACAGGGAGAGACCCAGTACTTC.

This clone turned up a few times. The CDR3 reads CASSFRPLGSRYNEQFF. CDR3 nucleotides: TGTGCCAGCAGCTTCCGTCCCCTGGGCTCTAGATACAATGAGCAGTTCTTC. The chain links TRBV11-1 to TRBJ2-1, with no clear D. The CDR3 consists of 17 residues. Germline CDR1 reads SGHAT; CDR2 reads FQDESV (reference sequence). The ends were cut back, 3 bases at V and 4 bases at J, with 19 bases in the middle.

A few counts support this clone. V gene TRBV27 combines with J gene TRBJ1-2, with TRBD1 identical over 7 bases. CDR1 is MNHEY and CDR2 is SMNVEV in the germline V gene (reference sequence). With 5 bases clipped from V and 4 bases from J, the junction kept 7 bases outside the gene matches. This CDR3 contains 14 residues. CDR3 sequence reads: CASSKDRESYGYTF. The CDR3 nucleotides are TGTGCCAGCAGTAAAGACAGGGAATCCTATGGCTACACCTTC.

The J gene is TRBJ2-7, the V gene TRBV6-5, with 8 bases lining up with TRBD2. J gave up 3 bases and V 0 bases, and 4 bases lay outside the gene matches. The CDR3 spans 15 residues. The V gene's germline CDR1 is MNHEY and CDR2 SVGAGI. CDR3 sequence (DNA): TGTGCCAGCAGTTACTCGGGGGCGGGAGGCTACGAGCAGTACTTC. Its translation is CASSYSGAGGYEQYF.

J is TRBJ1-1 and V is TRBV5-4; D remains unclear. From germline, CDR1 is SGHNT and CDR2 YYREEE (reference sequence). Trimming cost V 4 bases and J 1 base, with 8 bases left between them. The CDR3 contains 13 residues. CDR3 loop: CASSLRRNTEAFF. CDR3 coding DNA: TGTGCCAGCAGCCTGAGGAGGAACACTGAAGCTTTCTTT.

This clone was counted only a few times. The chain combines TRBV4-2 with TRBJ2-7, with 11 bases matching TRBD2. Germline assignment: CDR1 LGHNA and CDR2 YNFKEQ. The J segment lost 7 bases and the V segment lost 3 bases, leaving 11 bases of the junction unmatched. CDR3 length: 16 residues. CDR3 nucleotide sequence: TGTGCCAGCAGCCACGCGTCTACTAGCGGGAGTTATGAGCAGTACTTC. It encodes CASSHASTSGSYEQYF.

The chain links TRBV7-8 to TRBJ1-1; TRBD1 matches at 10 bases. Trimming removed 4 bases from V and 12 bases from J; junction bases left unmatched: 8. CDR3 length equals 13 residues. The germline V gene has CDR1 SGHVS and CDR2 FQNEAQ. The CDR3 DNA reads TGTGCCAGCAGCTCAAGACAGGGGGCTCAGACTTTCTTT. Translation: CASSSRQGAQTFF.